The sequence of this T cell receptor beta chain was determined in a study of blood T cell repertoires in COVID-19. The overall study: Both acute and convalescent COVID-19 samples were obtained from the United States, Italy and Spain. T cells, B-cell-depleted T cells, or PBMCs supplied cDNA or gDNA.

Assay used: immunoSEQ multiplex PCR; TCRdb lists only in-frame clones, some missing. The sample lists around 260,000 clones, 75% to 95% occurring once. Enrolled through a virtual design, the participants were between roughly 18 and 90 years of age and came from about two dozen US areas. Cohorts were assigned according to the clinical history that participants reported. The sample comprised PBMCs or T cells enriched from blood (not recorded which). The receptor was isolated from a woman under 40 who had recovered from COVID-19.

The chain's CDR3 is CASSLLAQGSSTEAFF. The DNA for the CDR3 is TGTGCCAGCAGTTTATTAGCCCAGGGGTCGAGCACTGAAGCTTTCTTT. The rearrangement links TRBV28 to TRBJ1-1; maybe TRBD1 (6 bases). V was shortened by 1 base and J by 4 bases, with 16 bases between the two germline ends. The germline V gene has CDR1 MDHEN and CDR2 SYDVKM. The CDR3 is made up of 16 amino acids.